A single sample is the source of the 30 T cell receptor beta chains below, sequenced in a study of high-grade serous ovarian cancer treatment subgroups. Tumor samples were obtained before definitive surgery or chemotherapy. The repertoire was sequenced with immunoSEQ multiplex PCR; TCRdb's copy has only in-frame clones and lacks some. The sample holds a few thousand clones; roughly 72% are singletons and the top ten take 13%. The material sequenced was tumor tissue. The receptors were gathered from a human donor with high-grade serous ovarian cancer.

This chain links TRBV18 with TRBJ2-7; 10 bases line up with TRBD1. The germline gives CDR1 KGHSH, CDR2 LQKENI. V lost 2 bases, J lost 2 bases, and 0 bases stayed unmatched. The CDR3 is 14 amino acids. The CDR3 DNA is TGTGCCAGCTCACCAGGGACAGGGGCCTACGAGCAGTACTTC. The encoded protein is CASSPGTGAYEQYF.

V gene TRBV10-3 combines with J gene TRBJ1-5, with 7 bases that match TRBD1. This CDR3 is built from 13 residues. CDR1 and CDR2 (germline): ENHRY, SYGVKD. V shed 10 bases and J 3 bases; nucleotides not matched to a gene: 6. DNA for the CDR3: TGTGCCAGCAGGGACAGCTACAATCAGCCCCAGCATTTT. This codes for CASRDSYNQPQHF.

The chain recombines TRBV25-1 with TRBJ2-4, with TRBD2 as a possible D gene (5 bases). CDR1 MGHDK and CDR2 SYGVNS come from the germline V gene. V shed 3 bases and J shed 5 bases, with 8 bases lying between them. The CDR3 extends over 13 amino acids. The CDR3 is CASSEIGENIQYF. The CDR3, as DNA: TGTGCCAGCAGTGAGATCGGGGAAAACATTCAGTACTTC. Together with reference TRBV25-1 and TRBJ2-4, the CDR3 gives the full variable domain: EADIYQTPRYLVIGTGKKITLECSQTMGHDKMYWYQQDPGMELHLIHYSYGVNSTEKGDLSSESTVSRIRTEHFPLTLESARPSHTSQYLCASSEIGENIQYFGAGTRLSVL.

This clone was found a few times. This chain joins TRBV7-9 and TRBJ2-5; 7 bases map to TRBD1. The CDR3 loop spans 13 amino acids. Germline CDR1 reads SEHNR; CDR2 reads FQNEAQ (reference sequence). Trimming cost V 5 bases and J 5 bases; bases outside gene matches: 5. The CDR3 sequence: CASSRGGLETQYF. CDR3 DNA sequence: TGTGCCAGCAGCCGAGGGGGCCTGGAGACCCAGTACTTC.

The chain has TRBV18 and TRBJ2-1, with 7 bases lining up with TRBD1. The germline V gene encodes CDR1 KGHSH and CDR2 LQKENI. The CDR3 loop spans 13 amino acids. J was trimmed by 6 bases and V by 3 bases; bases with no gene match: 2. CDR3 amino acids: CASSPTGSNEQFF. In DNA form, the CDR3 reads TGTGCCAGCTCACCGACAGGGTCCAATGAGCAGTTCTTC.

This chain joins TRBV7-2 and TRBJ2-7, with TRBD2 matching over 8 bases. Looked up from germline, CDR1 is SGHTA and CDR2 is FQGNSA. The junction had 12 bases not matched to a gene; V was cut back by 1 base and J by 4 bases. The CDR3 is 17 residues long. Here the CDR3 DNA reads TGTGCCAGCAGCTTAGTAGCCTCGGGACTAGTCCCTTACGAGCAGTACTTC. As protein: CASSLVASGLVPYEQYF.

The chain's CDR3 is CASSPDIMNTEAFF. Written as DNA, the CDR3 is TGTGCCAGCAGCCCCGACATCATGAACACTGAAGCTTTCTTT. The chain employs TRBV7-2 and TRBJ1-1; D gene uncertain. There are 14 residues in the CDR3. Germline CDR1 reads SGHTA; CDR2 reads FQGNSA. V gave up 5 bases and J gave up 0 bases, with 10 bases separating them.

The genes are TRBV5-1 and TRBJ2-5; D gene unclear. V shed 1 base and J shed 5 bases, with 6 bases lying between them. Germline CDR1 reads SGHRS; CDR2 reads YFSETQ. The CDR3 consists of 12 residues. DNA for the CDR3: TGCGCCAGCAGCTTGAGTGGGGAGACCCAGTACTTC. This codes for CASSLSGETQYF.

This clone has a handful of counts. The J gene is TRBJ1-1, the V gene TRBV5-5; D is undetermined. V shed 0 bases and J shed 0 bases, with 6 bases lying between them. This CDR3 comprises 14 residues. The V gene's germline CDR1 is SGHKS and CDR2 YYEKEE (reference sequence). CDR3 sequence: CASSLDQMNTEAFF. DNA of the CDR3: TGTGCCAGCAGCTTGGATCAGATGAACACTGAAGCTTTCTTT. Drawing the rest from reference TRBV5-5 and TRBJ1-1, the complete variable domain is DAGVTQSPTHLIKTRGQQVTLRCSPISGHKSVSWYQQVLGQGPQFIFQYYEKEERGRGNFPDRFSARQFPNYSSELNVNALLLGDSALYLCASSLDQMNTEAFFGQGTRLTVV.

The chain carries TRBV7-8 and TRBJ2-7; 8 nucleotides agree with TRBD1. The CDR3 is 15 amino acids. CDR1 and CDR2 from the germline V gene are SGHVS and FQNEAQ. Trimming at V came to 5 bases and at J to 1 base, leaving 7 bases not matched to a gene. CDR3: CASSTGTGRSYEQYF. Written as DNA, the CDR3 is TGTGCCAGCAGCACTGGGACAGGTCGGTCCTACGAGCAGTACTTC.

This clone is a singleton in its sample. The V and J genes are TRBV2 and TRBJ2-6, with D unresolved. Trimming stripped 2 bases from V and 1 base from J, with 6 bases between. Per germline, CDR1 SNHLY and CDR2 FYNNEI. This CDR3 is built from 15 residues. DNA of the CDR3: TGTGCCAGCAGTGAATGGCAGTCTGGGGCCAACGTCCTGACTTTC. Amino acid sequence: CASSEWQSGANVLTF.

This clone was picked up a small number of times. This rearrangement joins TRBV4-1 to TRBJ2-1, with TRBD2 identical over 10 bases. The CDR3 contains 16 residues. The trim removed 4 bases at V and 1 base at J, leaving 4 bases unmatched. The germline gives CDR1 MGHRA, CDR2 YSYEKL. In DNA, the CDR3 is TGCGCCAGCAGCCTGGGACTAGCGAGTTCCTACAATGAGCAGTTCTTC. Protein product: CASSLGLASSYNEQFF.

The chain links TRBV7-8 to TRBJ2-3; 15 positions agree with TRBD2. J was trimmed by 2 bases and V by 4 bases; bases with no gene match: 7. CDR3 length equals 18 residues. In germline, CDR1 is SGHVS, CDR2 FQNEAQ. CDR3 region: CASSYGLAGGPVTDTQYF. In DNA form, the CDR3 reads TGTGCCAGCAGCTACGGACTAGCGGGAGGGCCAGTCACAGATACGCAGTATTTT.

The chain is built from TRBV5-6 and TRBJ2-5; 10 bases are a match to TRBD1. Per the germline V gene, CDR1 is SGHDT and CDR2 is YYEEEE. V lost 4 bases, J lost 0 bases, and 12 bases stayed unmatched. The CDR3 length is 18 residues. The CDR3 DNA is TGTGCCAGCAGCATAACCGGGACAGGGGTGGTCAACCAAGAGACCCAGTACTTC. It translates to CASSITGTGVVNQETQYF.

The chain has TRBV5-4 and TRBJ2-3; D perhaps matches TRBD1 (5 bases). The CDR3 runs to 14 residues. V lost 4 bases to trimming and J lost 2 bases, with 11 bases between them. In germline, CDR1 is SGHNT, CDR2 YYREEE (reference sequence). CDR3 in amino acids: CASSLGAVTDTQYF. Written as DNA, the CDR3 is TGTGCCAGCAGCCTAGGGGCAGTCACAGATACGCAGTATTTT. Together with reference TRBV5-4 and TRBJ2-3, the CDR3 gives the full variable domain: ETGVTQSPTHLIKTRGQQVTLRCSSQSGHNTVSWYQQALGQGPQFIFQYYREEENGRGNFPPRFSGLQFPNYSSELNVNALELDDSALYLCASSLGAVTDTQYFGPGTRLTVL.

The CDR3 DNA reads as TGTGCCAGCAGTTTATACAGGGGGTTTCAGCCCCAGCATTTT. Translated: CASSLYRGFQPQHF. J is TRBJ1-5 and V is TRBV28, with 8 bases that match TRBD1. The CDR3 length is 14 residues. Trimming at V came to 1 base and at J to 6 bases, leaving 2 bases not matched to a gene. Germline assignment: CDR1 MDHEN and CDR2 SYDVKM.

The chain uses TRBV9 and TRBJ2-2, with D possibly matching TRBD2 (5 bases). The CDR3 contains 13 residues. The germline V gene has CDR1 SGDLS and CDR2 YYNGEE. V shed 0 bases and J shed 6 bases, with 6 bases lying between them. The CDR3 nucleotides read TGTGCCAGCAGCGTAGCGGGGTCCGGGGAGCTGTTTTTT. It specifies CASSVAGSGELFF.

The chain couples TRBV4-1 to TRBJ2-5; D is undetermined. Per the germline V gene, CDR1 is MGHRA and CDR2 is YSYEKL. The CDR3 loop spans 15 amino acids. Trimming left V 1 base short and J 5 bases short, with 14 bases between. The CDR3 sequence is CASSQVSPAGETQYF. The CDR3 DNA reads as TGCGCCAGCAGCCAAGTCTCTCCAGCTGGGGAGACCCAGTACTTC.

The V gene is TRBV5-4, the J gene TRBJ2-3; TRBD1 aligns across 9 bases. Losses at the gene ends were 5 bases for V and 4 bases for J; bases not matched to a gene: 8. Germline-derived CDR1 and CDR2 are SGHNT and YYREEE (reference sequence). The CDR3 runs 15 residues. CDR3 nucleotides: TGTGCCAGCAGACCTGGGACAGGGACCGCAGATACGCAGTATTTT. This encodes CASRPGTGTADTQYF.

This chain links TRBV6-5 with TRBJ2-1, with 8 positions matching TRBD2. CDR1 and CDR2 (germline): MNHEY, SVGAGI. The CDR3 spans 12 residues. V shed 5 bases and J 11 bases; nucleotides not matched to a gene: 5. CDR3 sequence reads: CASSNSGEKQFF. The CDR3 nucleotides read TGTGCCAGCAGTAATAGCGGGGAAAAGCAGTTCTTC.

This chain's CDR3 is CAISDPRTGSLISYTF. The CDR3 region has the DNA TGTGCCATCAGTGACCCCAGGACAGGGAGCCTGATTAGCTACACCTTC. This rearrangement joins TRBV10-3 to TRBJ1-2; 8 bases match TRBD1. Trimming removed 3 bases from V and 9 bases from J; junction bases left unmatched: 15. Germline CDR1 is ENHRY and CDR2 is SYGVKD. The CDR3 sequence is 16 residues long.

The rearrangement links TRBV4-2 to TRBJ2-7, with TRBD1 matching over 10 bases. The junction had 7 bases not matched to a gene; V was cut back by 4 bases and J by 4 bases. The CDR3 loop spans 15 amino acids. From germline, CDR1 is LGHNA and CDR2 YNFKEQ. The CDR3 DNA sequence: TGTGCCAGCAGCCGAGCGACAGGGGGCGGATACGAGCAGTACTTC. Its translation: CASSRATGGGYEQYF.

This sequence joins TRBV5-1 and TRBJ2-7; no definite D call. Trimming pared 0 bases from V and 0 bases from J, leaving 7 bases between. The CDR3 length is 14 residues. The germline CDR1 and CDR2 sequences are SGHRS and YFSETQ. CDR3: CASSLAGGSYEQYF. The CDR3, as DNA: TGCGCCAGCAGCTTGGCAGGCGGCTCCTACGAGCAGTACTTC.

This clone was counted once. CDR3 amino acids: CASSLVSGEVYEQYF. The CDR3 DNA reads as TGTGCCAGCAGCTTAGTTAGCGGAGAGGTCTACGAGCAGTACTTC. V is TRBV7-8 and J is TRBJ2-7; D is possibly TRBD2 (6 bases). The CDR3 spans 15 residues. Germline loops: CDR1 SGHVS, CDR2 FQNEAQ. V lost 1 base and J 3 bases, leaving 13 bases between the germline ends.

The chain uses TRBV11-2 and TRBJ2-5, with 7 bases identical to TRBD1. Trimming took 4 bases from V and 5 from J; bases not matched to a gene: 7. The CDR3 length is 14 residues. Germline CDR1 reads SGHAT; CDR2 reads FQNNGV. The CDR3: CASSSPGQRETQYF. CDR3 bases: TGTGCCAGCAGCTCACCGGGACAGAGGGAGACCCAGTACTTC.

The chain combines TRBV9 with TRBJ1-2; the match to TRBD1 covers 7 bases. Unmatched junction bases numbered 7, after V lost 3 bases and J lost 2 bases. CDR1 is SGDLS, CDR2 YYNGEE, per germline. CDR3 length equals 15 residues. The CDR3 DNA follows: TGTGCCAGCAGCGCCTCGACAGGGAAAAACTATGGCTACACCTTC. Amino acid sequence: CASSASTGKNYGYTF.

This rearrangement joins TRBV6-1 to TRBJ2-3; 10 positions agree with TRBD2. V shed 4 bases, J shed 5 bases, and the junction held 18 bases outside the gene matches. Germline V gene lookup returns CDR1 MNHNS and CDR2 SASEGT. The CDR3 is 19 residues long. CDR3 residues: CASSAQRFVLAGGLDTQYF. In DNA form, the CDR3 reads TGTGCCAGCAGTGCCCAACGCTTTGTATTAGCGGGAGGTCTAGATACGCAGTATTTT.

The V and J genes are TRBV7-8 and TRBJ1-2, with unresolved D. The V end lost 4 bases, the J end lost 2 bases, and 14 bases lay between the germline ends. CDR3 length: 15 residues. The germline CDR1 and CDR2 sequences are SGHVS and FQNEAQ. The CDR3 nucleotides read TGTGCCAGCAGCTATGTCACGACAAGAAACTATGGCTACACCTTC. This codes for CASSYVTTRNYGYTF.

The chain is built from TRBV7-3 and TRBJ2-7; 7 positions agree with TRBD1. CDR1 and CDR2 (germline): SGHTA, FQGTGA. This CDR3 spans 15 amino acids. V was pared by 2 bases and J by 1 base, with 5 bases of the junction left unmatched. The CDR3 DNA is TGTGCCAGCAGCTTATACCAGGGGGTGTCCTACGAGCAGTACTTC. Translating gives CASSLYQGVSYEQYF. Full variable domain (rest looked up from reference TRBV7-3 and TRBJ2-7): GAGVSQTPSNKVTEKGKYVELRCDPISGHTALYWYRQSLGQGPEFLIYFQGTGAADDSGLPNDRFFAVRPEGSVSTLKIQRTERGDSAVYLCASSLYQGVSYEQYFGPGTRLTVT.

Here the CDR3 reads CASSLGSTDTQYF. For the CDR3, the DNA is TGTGCCAGCAGCTTAGGATCCACAGATACGCAGTATTTT. The rearrangement joins TRBV7-3 to TRBJ2-3; no clear D gene. Germline CDR1 reads SGHTA; CDR2 reads FQGTGA. V dropped 2 bases and J dropped 2 bases, with 5 bases sitting between them. The CDR3 is made up of 13 amino acids.